This T cell receptor (beta chain) is from a study of shared clonotypes between healthy human individuals. Germline assignment: CDR1 GTSNPN and CDR2 SVGIG (reference sequence). The CDR3 spans 15 residues. With 3 bases clipped from V and 3 bases from J, the junction kept 6 bases outside the gene matches. Clones were read by immunoSEQ multiplex PCR, and TCRdb kept only the in-frame ones, dropping some. The sample gives approximately 440,000 clones, around 77% of which show up once; 12% is in the top ten. This clone was seen just once. Its cognate antigen is unknown. Findings of the study overall: Blood was the only sampled material, and tissue repertoires likely differ. Clonotype sharing among the donors was expected to vary with sequencing depth.

J is TRBJ1-1 and V is TRBV30; TRBD1 aligns across 11 bases. The TCR was taken from a woman between 40 and 55 years old in good health. Some clones in this sample may be carry-over from other donors' samples. Sequences were obtained from PBMCs. This chain's CDR3 is CAWRPWDRGDTEAFF. CDR3 nucleotide sequence: TGTGCCTGGAGGCCCTGGGACAGGGGGGACACTGAAGCTTTCTTT.